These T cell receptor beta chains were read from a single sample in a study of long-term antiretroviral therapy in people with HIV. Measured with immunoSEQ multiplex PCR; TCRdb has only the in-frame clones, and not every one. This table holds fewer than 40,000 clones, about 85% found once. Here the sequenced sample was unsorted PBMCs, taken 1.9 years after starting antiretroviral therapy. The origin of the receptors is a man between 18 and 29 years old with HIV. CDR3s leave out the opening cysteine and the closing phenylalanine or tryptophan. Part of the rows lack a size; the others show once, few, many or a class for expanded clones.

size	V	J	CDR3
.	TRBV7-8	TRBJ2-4	ASSLGEEGIQY
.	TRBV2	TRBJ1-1	ASRQGYETEAF
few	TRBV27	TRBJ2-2	ASGLGAGYTGELF
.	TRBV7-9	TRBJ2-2	ASSSGGRRTSTGELF
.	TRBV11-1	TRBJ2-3	ASSPRQGDTQY
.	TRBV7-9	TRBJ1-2	ASSPDALRDA
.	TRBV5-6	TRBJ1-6	ASSLVGINYSPLH
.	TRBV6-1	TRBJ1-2	ASSATGSYGYT
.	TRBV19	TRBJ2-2	ASSIQGNTGELF
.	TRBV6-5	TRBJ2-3	ASSYSNRGTDTQY
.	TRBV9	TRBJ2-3	ASSVDWGPGTTDTQY
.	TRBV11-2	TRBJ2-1	ASSQLAGGPSAQF
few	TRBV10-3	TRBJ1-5	ASGVQRSNQPQH
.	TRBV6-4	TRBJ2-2	ASSQGQGSGELF
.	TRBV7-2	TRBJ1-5	ASSWGREPQH
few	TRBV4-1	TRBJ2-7	ASSQVGTGTYEQY
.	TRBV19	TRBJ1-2	ASHPNLLPYGYT
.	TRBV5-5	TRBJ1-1	ASSLRRGSTEAF
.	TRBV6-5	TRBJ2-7	ASSYRTGGSNEQY
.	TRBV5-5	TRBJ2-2	ASSLVETGNAGELF
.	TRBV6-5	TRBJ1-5	ASSPWGEDQPQH
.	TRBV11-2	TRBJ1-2	ASTSSGQGANYGYT
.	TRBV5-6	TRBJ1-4	ASTFRGLGVEKLF
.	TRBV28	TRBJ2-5	ASSPRLTAQETQY
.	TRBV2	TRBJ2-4	ASSESLAENIQY
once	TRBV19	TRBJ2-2	ASSIWGAGVNTGELF
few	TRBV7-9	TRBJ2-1	ASSSEDRGLREQF
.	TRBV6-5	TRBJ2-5	ASKVSGQLQETQY
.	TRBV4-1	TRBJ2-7	ASSQFTGTYYEQY
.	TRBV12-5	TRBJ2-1	ASGLDVYNEQF
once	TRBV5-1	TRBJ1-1	ASSPGARSPEAF
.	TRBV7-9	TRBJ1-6	ASSPPEGRNSPLH
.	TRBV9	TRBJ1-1	ATSVGMNTEAF
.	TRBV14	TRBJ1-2	ASSQVNPNYGYT
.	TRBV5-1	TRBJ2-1	ASSPRLGDEQF
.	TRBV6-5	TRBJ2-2	ASSYDSGVGELF
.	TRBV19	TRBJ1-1	ASSMGGTGF
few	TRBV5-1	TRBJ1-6	ASSNRDESPLH
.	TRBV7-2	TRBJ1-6	ASSSQGAGSYNSPLH
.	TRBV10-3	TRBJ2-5	AISESTGTTRETQY
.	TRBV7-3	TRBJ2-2	ASSPNSGGNTGELF
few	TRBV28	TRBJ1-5	ASSFGIRGNQPQH
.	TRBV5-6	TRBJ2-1	ASVEGRGSYNEQF
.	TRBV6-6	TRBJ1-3	ASIGDIGNTIY
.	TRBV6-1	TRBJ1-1	ASSEALVGNTEAF
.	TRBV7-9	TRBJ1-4	ASSLATVPPTKTV
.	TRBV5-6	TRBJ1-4	ASSLSGRGVTNEKLF
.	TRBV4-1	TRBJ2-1	ASSQSYLAGDPNEQF